The 7 T cell receptor beta chains listed next were all sequenced from one sample in a study of cytomegalovirus exposure and HLA in healthy donors (dated by TCRdb to the late 2010s). Receptors were amplified or captured by the immunoSEQ multiplex PCR assay. TCRdb provides this immuneACCESS table in a form limited to in-frame rearrangements. Some clones are lacking; in checked studies, under half of them reflect an unresolved V gene, and why the rest are absent is not known. This sample has approximately 99,000 clones in its table, and approximately 94% of those were observed once. The ten biggest clones cover 0.67% of the sample. Sequences were obtained from PBMCs. Every receptor here comes from a woman aged 18-35 years in good health and CMV-seronegative.

The V and J genes are TRBV30 and TRBJ2-7, with 7 bases fitting TRBD2. The V gene end was trimmed by 3 bases and the J gene end by 3 bases; junction bases not matched to a gene: 5. This CDR3 is 13 amino acids long. Germline V gene data show CDR1 as GTSNPN and CDR2 as SVGIG (reference sequence). CDR3 DNA: TGTGCCTGGAGGCAGGGCGGGAGCTACGAGCAGTACTTC. Its protein is CAWRQGGSYEQYF.

The chain joins TRBV18 to TRBJ1-1; D not resolved. The length of the CDR3 is 16 residues. V lost 1 base and J 0 bases, leaving 12 bases between the germline ends. Germline V CDR1 and CDR2: KGHSH, LQKENI. The CDR3 is CASSPQPVLMNTEAFF. CDR3 nucleotides: TGTGCCAGCTCACCACAGCCCGTGCTCATGAACACTGAAGCTTTCTTT.

This chain links TRBV15 with TRBJ2-7; D is uncertain. Trimming removed 2 bases from V and 5 bases from J, with 10 bases in between. Germline-derived CDR1 and CDR2 are LNHNV and YYDKDF (reference sequence). The CDR3 totals 13 residues. As DNA, the CDR3 is TGTGCCACCAGCAGAATCCGAGGCCACGAGCAGTACTTC. Its protein is CATSRIRGHEQYF.

This clone was detected only once. The V call is TRBV11-2, the J call TRBJ1-2; 10 bases align to TRBD1. This CDR3 region has 16 residues. CDR1 is SGHAT and CDR2 is FQNNGV in the germline V gene. J gave up 3 bases and V 4 bases, and 8 bases lay outside the gene matches. This chain's CDR3 is CASSSPPGQGDYGYTF. In DNA, the CDR3 is TGTGCCAGCAGCTCCCCGCCCGGACAGGGGGACTATGGCTACACCTTC.

J is TRBJ2-7 and V is TRBV19; 7 positions match TRBD2. The CDR3 loop spans 15 amino acids. The V gene end was trimmed by 3 bases and the J gene end by 2 bases; junction bases not matched to a gene: 7. The germline V gene encodes CDR1 LNHDA and CDR2 SQIVND (reference sequence). Written as DNA, the CDR3 is TGTGCCAGTAGTATGCTGACGGGGGGTGCCTACGAGCAGTACTTC. Translated: CASSMLTGGAYEQYF.

This chain uses TRBV4-1 with TRBJ2-7, with TRBD1 as a possible D gene (5 bases). Germline V lookup: CDR1 MGHRA, CDR2 YSYEKL. Trimming pared 0 bases from V and 3 bases from J, leaving 12 bases between. The CDR3 totals 15 residues. CDR3 nucleotides: TGCGCCAGCAGCCAAGATCGGGCAGGGATCTACGAGCAGTACTTC. It is translated as CASSQDRAGIYEQYF.

The V gene is TRBV2, the J gene TRBJ2-3; D may be TRBD2 (6 bases). Germline assignment: CDR1 SNHLY and CDR2 FYNNEI. Trimming removed 1 base from V and 4 bases from J, with 12 bases in between. This CDR3 is 15 amino acids long. The CDR3 loop is CASSEGGAPPDTQYF. In nucleotides, the CDR3 is TGTGCCAGCAGTGAAGGCGGGGCCCCGCCAGATACGCAGTATTTT.